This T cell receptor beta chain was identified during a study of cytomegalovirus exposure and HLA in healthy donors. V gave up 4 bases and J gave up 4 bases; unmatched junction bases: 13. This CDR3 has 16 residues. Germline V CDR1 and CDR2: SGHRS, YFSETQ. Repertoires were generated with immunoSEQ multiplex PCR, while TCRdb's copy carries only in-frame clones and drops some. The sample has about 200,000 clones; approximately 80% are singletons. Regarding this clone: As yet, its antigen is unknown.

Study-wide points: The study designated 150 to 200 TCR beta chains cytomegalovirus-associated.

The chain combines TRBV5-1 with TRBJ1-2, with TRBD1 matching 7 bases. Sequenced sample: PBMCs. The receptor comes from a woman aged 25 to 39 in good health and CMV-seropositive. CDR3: CASSKARQGEPYGYTF. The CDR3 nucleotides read TGCGCCAGCAGCAAAGCTCGACAGGGTGAGCCCTATGGCTACACCTTC.